The 28 T cell receptor beta chains listed next were all sequenced from one sample in a study of T cells in Graves' hyperthyroidism and ophthalmopathy. The source material, RNA transcripts, was used to amplify TCR beta CDR3 regions. HTBI primers drove first-round RT-PCR of the TCR CDR3. Via MiXCR, TCRdb re-called the multiplex PCR reads, giving one row per CDR3 protein. The data contain a few hundred thousand distinct CDR3 sequences, 13% to 15% of them singletons. Sequencing used blood. Every receptor here comes from a woman younger than 35 with Graves' hyperthyroidism.

The chain recombines TRBV5-8 with TRBJ2-5; 11 bases line up with TRBD2. The CDR3 is 16 amino acids. V dropped 6 bases and J dropped 2; count of bases not matched to a gene: 9. Germline-derived CDR1 and CDR2 are SGHTS and YDEGEE. The CDR3 reads CASIIRGTSGQETQYF. In DNA form, the CDR3 reads TGTGCCAGCATTATCAGAGGGACTAGCGGACAAGAGACCCAGTACTTC.

This clonotype appeared a few times. The chain couples TRBV11-2 to TRBJ1-4, with 8 bases that match TRBD1. The CDR3 loop spans 15 amino acids. The V and J ends lost 1 base and 4 bases, in that order; junction bases with no gene match: 2. The germline V gene encodes CDR1 SGHAT and CDR2 FQNNGV. CDR3 DNA sequence: TGTGCCAGCAGCTTAGGGGACAGGAGTAATGAAAAACTGTTTTTT. This encodes CASSLGDRSNEKLFF.

This clonotype was found many times. V gene TRBV6-2 or TRBV6-3 combines with J gene TRBJ2-3; tentative D call: TRBD1 (6 bases). Germline CDR1 is MNHEY and CDR2 is SVGEGT. The length of the CDR3 is 15 residues. Between the trimmed V and J ends, which lost 7 bases and 3 bases, there was a span of 17 bases. CDR3 residues: CASISASGVTDTQYF. The DNA of the CDR3 is TGTGCCAGCATTTCGGCTTCAGGGGTTACAGATACGCAGTATTTT.

This clonotype was counted between two and nine times. A read error may produce the germline difference seen at one junction end. The chain has TRBV12-5 and TRBJ2-5; 7 nucleotides match TRBD1. This CDR3 region has 14 residues. Germline V CDR1 and CDR2: LGHNT, FRNRAP. The CDR3 sequence: CASGLGTGWETQHF. In DNA, the CDR3 is TGTGCTAGTGGTTTGGGGACAGGATGGGAGACCCAGCACTTC.

Ten or more counts support this clonotype. The chain couples TRBV20-1 to TRBJ1-1; D may be TRBD1 (6 bases). The length of the CDR3 is 15 residues. The V gene lost 1 base and the J gene lost 4 bases, with 16 bases spanning the gap. The V gene's germline CDR1 is DFQATT and CDR2 SNEGSKA (reference sequence). The CDR3 reads CSARGAWGGGTEAFF. CDR3 DNA: TGCAGTGCTAGAGGTGCGTGGGGGGGCGGCACTGAAGCTTTCTTT.

This clonotype was detected ten times or more. The chain employs TRBV20-1 and TRBJ1-1; the match to TRBD1 covers 8 bases. Germline V lookup: CDR1 DFQATT, CDR2 SNEGSKA (reference sequence). The CDR3 has 14 residues. The trim removed 3 bases at V and 1 base at J, leaving 4 bases unmatched. The CDR3 loop is CSASAGGPNTEAFF. For the CDR3, the DNA is TGCAGTGCTAGTGCAGGGGGCCCGAACACTGAAGCTTTCTTT.

This clonotype showed up many times. The rearrangement uses TRBV20-1 and TRBJ1-2, with D hard to call. The V end lost 1 base, the J end lost 5 bases, and 5 bases lay between the germline ends. CDR3 length equals 11 residues. CDR1 and CDR2 from the germline V gene are DFQATT and SNEGSKA (reference sequence). This CDR3 reads CSARVPYGYTF. The CDR3 DNA sequence: TGCAGTGCTAGAGTCCCATATGGCTACACCTTC.

This clonotype was seen many times. The gene calls are TRBV11-1 and TRBJ1-4; possible D gene TRBD1, 5 bases. V lost 2 bases and J lost 5, with 12 bases in between. Germline loops: CDR1 SGHAT, CDR2 FQDESV (reference sequence). This CDR3 comprises 15 residues. The DNA for the CDR3 is TGTGCCAGCAGCTTACCCGGGGACGGAAATGAAAAACTGTTTTTT. It encodes CASSLPGDGNEKLFF.

This clonotype turned up a few times. The chain has TRBV24-1 and TRBJ1-2; a weak D match, TRBD1 (6 bases). Trimming left V 3 bases short and J 6 bases short, with 13 bases between. The germline gives CDR1 KGHDR, CDR2 SFDVKD. The CDR3 length is 14 residues. The CDR3 DNA reads as TGTGCCACCAGTGATAAAGGGGGAATCCATGGCTACACCTTC. Translating it yields CATSDKGGIHGYTF.

This clonotype came up a few times. The chain carries TRBV27 and TRBJ1-6; D remains ambiguous. V lost 4 bases to trimming and J lost 0 bases, with 10 bases between them. Germline CDR1 and CDR2: MNHEY and SMNVEV (reference sequence). The CDR3 has 16 amino acids. The CDR3 DNA sequence: TGTGCCAGCAGTTCGGCACTGAGCTCCTATAATTCACCCCTCCACTTT. It is translated as CASSSALSSYNSPLHF.

Many counts were recorded for this clonotype. The chain recombines TRBV7-6 with TRBJ2-1; possible D gene TRBD1, 6 bases. The CDR3 runs to 14 residues. CDR1 is SGHVS and CDR2 is FNYEAQ in the germline V gene. V was cut by 7 bases and J by 4 bases, with 14 bases left in between. The CDR3: CASKSTGTYNEQFF. Here the CDR3 DNA reads TGTGCCAGCAAATCAACCGGGACATACAATGAGCAGTTCTTC.

In this sample, this clonotype turned up a few times. The rearrangement uses TRBV5-4 and TRBJ2-3, with D perhaps matching TRBD1 (6 bases). This CDR3 region has 15 residues. Germline values: CDR1 SGHNT, CDR2 YYREEE (reference sequence). Trimming left V 4 bases short and J 0 bases short, with 12 bases between. CDR3 amino acids: CASSPMGASTDTQYF. CDR3 DNA: TGTGCCAGCAGCCCCATGGGGGCTAGCACAGATACGCAGTATTTT.

The genes are TRBV24-1 and TRBJ1-4; no firm D call. The CDR3 totals 16 residues. V lost 4 bases, J lost 5 bases, and 16 bases lay in between. Germline-derived CDR1 and CDR2 are KGHDR and SFDVKD. This chain's CDR3 is CATSEGDLYMNEKLFF. DNA of the CDR3: TGTGCCACCAGTGAGGGAGATTTGTATATGAATGAAAAACTGTTTTTT.

This clonotype was found a few times. A clone one base away is much larger, so this may be a read error. Since the CDR3 does not end with the conserved phenylalanine or tryptophan, this likely comes from a read error. V and J are TRBV11-3 and TRBJ2-5; D call uncertain. The CDR3 consists of 13 residues. V lost 5 bases and J 3 bases, leaving 10 bases between the germline ends. CDR1 is SGHNT and CDR2 is YENEEA in the germline V gene. The DNA for the CDR3 is TGTGCCAGCAGCCCAGAAGCAAAAGAGACCCAGTACTCC. Amino acid sequence: CASSPEAKETQYS.

The table lists this clonotype with many counts. This sequence joins TRBV5-1 and TRBJ1-1; 8 bases map to TRBD1. This CDR3 is 15 amino acids long. Germline V gene sequence: CDR1 SGHRS, CDR2 YFSETQ. V lost 4 bases and J lost 2; bases outside the gene matches: 7. CDR3 bases: TGCGCCAGCAGCCCCCGACAGGGGCCCAACACTGAAGCTTTCTTT. This encodes CASSPRQGPNTEAFF.

The rearrangement joins TRBV28 to TRBJ2-3; possibly TRBD1 or TRBD2 for D (5 bases each). Germline CDR1 and CDR2: MDHEN and SYDVKM. The germline V and J ends were trimmed by 2 bases and 4 bases, with 16 bases remaining between them. The CDR3 length is 16 residues. DNA of the CDR3: TGTGCCAGCAGTTTACTGGGACCCACGATGGCAGATACGCAGTATTTT. Its protein product is CASSLLGPTMADTQYF.

This clonotype was detected ten times or more. V usage is TRBV11-3 and J usage is TRBJ2-3; D may be TRBD1 (6 bases). V dropped 6 bases and J dropped 3 bases, with 10 bases sitting between them. The CDR3 loop spans 13 amino acids. Germline CDR1 SGHNT, CDR2 YENEEA. In DNA form, the CDR3 reads TGTGCCAGCAGGCTACAGGGTACAGATACGCAGTATTTT. It is translated as CASRLQGTDTQYF.

This clonotype was counted ten times or more. The V gene is TRBV7-9, the J gene TRBJ1-5, with D perhaps matching TRBD1 (5 bases). The V gene lost 3 bases and the J gene lost 9 bases, with 9 bases spanning the gap. From germline, CDR1 is SEHNR and CDR2 FQNEAQ (reference sequence). The CDR3 is 12 amino acids. This chain's CDR3 is CASSFAGGPQHF. CDR3 bases: TGTGCCAGCAGCTTCGCCGGGGGGCCCCAGCATTTT.

This clonotype was observed a few times. The junction differs from germline at one of its ends, possibly a read error. The V gene is TRBV15, the J gene TRBJ1-5, with a weak D call TRBD1 (5 bases). The germline V gene has CDR1 LNHNV and CDR2 YYDKDF (reference sequence). The CDR3 length is 15 residues. Here the CDR3 DNA reads TGTGCCACCAGCAGAGATCGGCAGGGCGGTCAGCCCGAGCATTTT. Translated, it gives CATSRDRQGGQPEHF.

The V and J genes are TRBV20-1 and TRBJ1-2; a possible D gene is TRBD1 (6 bases). The V end was cut by 2 bases, the J end by 5 bases, with 9 bases between. Germline V gene lookup returns CDR1 DFQATT and CDR2 SNEGSKA (reference sequence). The CDR3 contains 12 residues. CDR3 sequence: CSARQGSYGYTF. CDR3 nucleotide sequence: TGCAGTGCTAGACAGGGGTCGTATGGCTACACCTTC.

At least ten counts were recorded for this clonotype. This chain connects TRBV19 to TRBJ2-5; TRBD1 might be the D (6 bases). Germline CDR1 reads LNHDA; CDR2 reads SQIVND (reference sequence). V was shortened by 0 bases and J by 7 bases, with 15 bases between the two germline ends. The CDR3 spans 15 residues. This chain's CDR3 is CASSIDNDRWGTQYF. The DNA of the CDR3 is TGTGCCAGTAGTATAGATAACGACAGGTGGGGGACCCAGTACTTC.

This chain links TRBV3-1 with TRBJ2-3; D may be TRBD1 (6 bases). V lost 6 bases and J lost 4, with 11 bases in between. Germline loops: CDR1 LGHDT, CDR2 YNNKEL (reference sequence). The CDR3 has 13 amino acids. The CDR3 loop is CASRSTGSDTQYF. The DNA for the CDR3 is TGTGCCAGCAGATCTACAGGGTCAGATACGCAGTATTTT.

CDR3 region: CASSRTSGHSNEQFF. The DNA of the CDR3 is TGTGCCAGCAGTCGGACTAGCGGGCATAGCAATGAGCAGTTCTTC. This chain connects TRBV12-3 or TRBV12-4 to TRBJ2-1; 11 bases line up with TRBD2. With V trimmed by 5 bases and J by 6 bases, 6 bases remained unmatched. The CDR3 is made up of 15 amino acids.

This clonotype was counted at least ten times. The genes are TRBV19 and TRBJ1-5; D is unresolved. The CDR3 length is 12 residues. CDR1 is LNHDA and CDR2 is SQIVND in the germline V gene (reference sequence). Trimming took off 4 bases at V and 8 bases at J, with 9 bases between the two ends. CDR3 region: CASSTLVEPQHF. CDR3 nucleotides: TGTGCCAGTAGTACCCTGGTGGAGCCCCAGCATTTT.

The genes are TRBV20-1 and TRBJ2-3; 12 bases agree with TRBD2. This CDR3 has 16 residues. Trimming took 3 bases from V and 2 from J; bases not matched to a gene: 6. CDR1 and CDR2 (germline): DFQATT, SNEGSKA (reference sequence). CDR3: CSARGGTSGHTDTQYF. The CDR3 DNA sequence: TGCAGTGCTAGGGGGGGGACTAGCGGGCACACAGATACGCAGTATTTT.

This chain joins TRBV27 and TRBJ2-7; a possible D gene is TRBD1 (6 bases). Trimming stripped 1 base from V and 5 bases from J, with 9 bases between. The CDR3 is made up of 13 amino acids. The V gene's germline CDR1 is MNHEY and CDR2 SMNVEV (reference sequence). As DNA, the CDR3 is TGTGCCAGCAGTTTATGGGGGCGAGACGAGCAGTACTTC. The encoded protein is CASSLWGRDEQYF.

The table lists this clonotype with a few counts. CDR3: CSALAGGHSSYNEQFF. The CDR3 bases are TGCAGTGCTCTAGCGGGAGGCCATAGCTCCTACAATGAGCAGTTCTTC. The gene calls are TRBV20-1 and TRBJ2-1, with 11 bases aligning to TRBD2. The CDR3 extends over 16 amino acids. The trim removed 5 bases at V and 0 bases at J, leaving 6 bases unmatched. CDR1 DFQATT and CDR2 SNEGSKA come from the germline V gene (reference sequence).

Concerning this clonotype itself: One base away lies a much larger clone, so this may be a sequencing read error. The chain combines TRBV9 with TRBJ1-1, with D perhaps matching TRBD1 (5 bases). The germline V and J ends were trimmed by 5 bases and 0 bases, with 11 bases remaining between them. Germline CDR1 is SGDLS and CDR2 is YYNGEE. The CDR3 extends over 14 amino acids. CDR3 in amino acids: CASSRGVMNTEAFF. DNA of the CDR3: TGTGCCAGCAGTCGGGGGGTCATGAACACTGAAGCTTTCTTT.